The T cell receptor (beta chain) described here comes from a study of CD8+ T cells in alopecia areata. Sequencing templates came from extracted RNA that was reverse transcribed into cDNA. Using immunoSEQ multiplex PCR, the repertoire was profiled, and TCRdb retains in-frame clones only, with some absent. The sample carries about 150,000 clones, 45% to 60% recorded once. Treatment reported: oral pan-JAK inhibitor, 5-10 mg twice daily. This clone was observed at least ten times. Germline-derived CDR1 and CDR2 are SGHNT and YYREEE (reference sequence). V lost 0 bases and J 5 bases, leaving 6 bases between the germline ends. This CDR3 contains 13 residues.

The TCR was taken from a human donor with alopecia areata. J is TRBJ2-1 and V is TRBV5-4; D is ambiguous. The source was CD8+ T cells sorted from blood, collected at week 4, from a patient treated with tofacitinib. The CDR3 DNA follows: TGTGCCAGCAGCTTGGGTCCGGACAATGAGCAGTTCTTC. As protein: CASSLGPDNEQFF.